The following is a T cell receptor beta chain sequence with its context. Its antigen is unknown. The data were taken from a study of T cells in Graves' hyperthyroidism and ophthalmopathy. The CDR3 sequence is 13 residues long. Germline V gene sequence: CDR1 SEHNR, CDR2 FQNEAQ (reference sequence). Trimming stripped 8 bases from V and 3 bases from J, with 14 bases between. Points from the study as a whole: Blood also showed most of the thyroid clonotypes that were expanded above 0.001. The model's output predicted ophthalmopathy at a median of approximately 6.5 months prior to onset.

What was amplified from RNA transcripts were TCR beta CDR3 regions. First-round RT-PCR of the TCR CDR3 relied on the HTBI primer set. TCRdb recomputed calls from the multiplex PCR reads with MiXCR, one row per CDR3 protein. The sample has about 840,000 distinct CDR3 sequences, about 38% seen once. The sequence was collected from a man aged 18-30 years with Graves' hyperthyroidism. The chain joins TRBV7-9 to TRBJ2-7, with a possible D match to TRBD2 (6 bases). Sequenced: blood. The CDR3 DNA reads TGTGCCAGCGGCTGGGACTTAAACTACGAGCAGTACTTC. This gives the protein CASGWDLNYEQYF. Drawing the rest from reference TRBV7-9 and TRBJ2-7, the complete variable domain is DTGVSQNPRHKITKRGQNVTFRCDPISEHNRLYWYRQTLGQGPEFLTYFQNEAQLEKSRLLSDRFSAERPKGSFSTLEIQRTEQGDSAMYLCASGWDLNYEQYFGPGTRLTVT.